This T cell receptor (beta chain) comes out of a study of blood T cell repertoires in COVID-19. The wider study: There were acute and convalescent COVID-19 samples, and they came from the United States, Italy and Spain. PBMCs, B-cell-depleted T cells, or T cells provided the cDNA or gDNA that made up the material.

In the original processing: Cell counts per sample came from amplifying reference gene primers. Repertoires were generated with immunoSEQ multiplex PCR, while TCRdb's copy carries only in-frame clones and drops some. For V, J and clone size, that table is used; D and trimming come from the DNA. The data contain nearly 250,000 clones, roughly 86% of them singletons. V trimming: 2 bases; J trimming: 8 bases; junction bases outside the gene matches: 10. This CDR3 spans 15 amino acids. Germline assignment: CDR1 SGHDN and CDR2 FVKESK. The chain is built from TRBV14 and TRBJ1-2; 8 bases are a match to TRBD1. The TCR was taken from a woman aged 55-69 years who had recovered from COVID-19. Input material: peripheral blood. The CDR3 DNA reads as TGTGCCAGCAGCCAACTTGACAGGGGCAGTCACGGCTACACCTTC. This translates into CASSQLDRGSHGYTF.